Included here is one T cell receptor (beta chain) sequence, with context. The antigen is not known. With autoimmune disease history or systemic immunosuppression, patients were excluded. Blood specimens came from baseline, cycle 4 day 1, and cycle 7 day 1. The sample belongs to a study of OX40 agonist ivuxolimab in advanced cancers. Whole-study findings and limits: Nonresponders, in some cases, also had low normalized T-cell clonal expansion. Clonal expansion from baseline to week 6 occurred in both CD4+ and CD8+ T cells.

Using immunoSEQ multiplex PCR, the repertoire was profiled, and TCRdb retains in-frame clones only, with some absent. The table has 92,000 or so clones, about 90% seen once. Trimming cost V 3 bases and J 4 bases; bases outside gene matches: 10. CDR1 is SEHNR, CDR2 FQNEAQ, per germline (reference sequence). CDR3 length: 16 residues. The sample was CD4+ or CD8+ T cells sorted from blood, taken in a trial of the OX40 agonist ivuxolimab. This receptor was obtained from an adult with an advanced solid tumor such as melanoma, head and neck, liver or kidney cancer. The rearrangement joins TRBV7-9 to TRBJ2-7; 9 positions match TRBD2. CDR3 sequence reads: CASSFGFAGGPYEQYF. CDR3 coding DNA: TGTGCCAGCAGCTTTGGATTTGCGGGAGGGCCTTACGAGCAGTACTTC.